A single sample gave rise to the 12 T cell receptor beta chains below, sequenced in a study of T cells after yellow fever vaccination. TCRdb ran MiXCR on the 5' RACE reads and lists one entry per CDR3 protein. The table records approximately 58,000 distinct CDR3 sequences, approximately 5.7% of them present only once. Source: PBMCs, either bulk or a sorted T-cell subset (CD4+, CD8+, memory, or dextramer-sorted; not recorded which), taken on the day of the yellow fever booster vaccination. All receptors come from a man between 18 and 29 years old who received the YFV17D yellow fever vaccine.

This clonotype occurred a few times. This chain joins TRBV5-1 and TRBJ2-1; TRBD1 might be the D (6 bases). Deletions cut 6 bases from V and 6 bases from J, with 16 bases between. The CDR3 consists of 14 residues. Germline CDR1 is SGHRS and CDR2 is YFSETQ. The DNA for the CDR3 is TGCGCCAGCACCATCGACAGGTTCGGCAATGAGCAGTTCTTC. Protein: CASTIDRFGNEQFF. Variable domain in full (rest from reference TRBV5-1 and TRBJ2-1): KAGVTQTPRYLIKTRGQQVTLSCSPISGHRSVSWYQQTPGQGLQFLFEYFSETQRNKGNFPGRFSGRQFSNSRSEMNVSTLELGDSALYLCASTIDRFGNEQFFGPGTRLTVL.

The chain joins TRBV20-1 to TRBJ2-1; a weak D match, TRBD2 (7 bases). V lost 6 bases, J lost 10 bases, and 16 bases lay in between. Germline CDR1 DFQATT, CDR2 SNEGSKA (reference sequence). This CDR3 has 12 amino acids. CDR3 loop: CSAASRGLEQFF. The CDR3 DNA sequence: TGCAGTGCAGCTTCGCGGGGGCTGGAGCAGTTCTTC.

The chain links TRBV6-5 to TRBJ1-1; D is uncertain. The CDR3 extends over 15 amino acids. Germline values: CDR1 MNHEY, CDR2 SVGAGI. Trimming cost V 8 bases and J 0 bases, with 16 bases left between them. The CDR3 here is CASGLESGVNTEAFF. As DNA, the CDR3 is TGTGCCAGCGGTCTGGAGTCCGGGGTGAACACTGAAGCTTTCTTT.

This clonotype was seen a handful of times. The rearrangement links TRBV4-3 to TRBJ2-3; TRBD2 matches 12 bases. After removal of 0 bases from V and 2 bases from J, the junction contained 6 bases not matched to a gene. The CDR3 totals 18 residues. Germline CDR1 and CDR2: LGHNA and YSLEER. The CDR3 is CASSQDLGLAGLTDTQYF. CDR3 coding DNA: TGCGCCAGCAGCCAAGATCTGGGACTAGCGGGCCTCACAGATACGCAGTATTTT.

This clonotype was observed at least ten times. The chain combines TRBV23-1 with TRBJ2-4, with 15 nucleotides matching TRBD2. TRBV23-1 is identified as an open reading frame with a role that is uncertain. V lost 3 bases and J lost 3; bases outside the gene matches: 12. The CDR3 covers 20 residues. In DNA, the CDR3 is TGCGCCAGCAGTCACACGGGACTAGCGGGGGGACGCCCATTCAAAAACATTCAGTACTTC. Protein product: CASSHTGLAGGRPFKNIQYF.

A note on this clonotype: One base away lies a much larger clone, so this may be a sequencing read error. The V call is TRBV7-9, the J call TRBJ2-7; no clear D gene. Germline V gene lookup returns CDR1 SEHNR and CDR2 FQNEAQ (reference sequence). The CDR3 sequence is 13 residues long. The CDR3 is CASSPRASYEHYF. DNA for the CDR3: TGTGCCAGCAGCCCCCGGGCCTCCTACGAGCACTACTTC.

The rearrangement uses TRBV11-2 and TRBJ2-7; no clear D. Germline CDR1 is SGHAT and CDR2 is FQNNGV. This CDR3 region has 13 residues. Trimming removed 3 bases at V and 3 bases at J, with 9 bases between. The CDR3 sequence is CASSLSDFYEQYV. DNA for the CDR3: TGTGCCAGCAGCTTGAGCGATTTCTACGAGCAGTACGTC.

In its sample, this clonotype was seen many times. At one boundary the junction diverges from the germline segment, which might be a read error. V and J are TRBV12-3 or TRBV12-4 and TRBJ1-2, with no clear D. This CDR3 contains 9 residues. This CDR3 is CASSGPLSF. The CDR3 bases are TGTGCCAGCAGTGGACCACTCTCCTTC.

This clonotype was observed a few times. The rearrangement uses TRBV13 and TRBJ1-2; the match to TRBD1 covers 11 bases. V lost 8 bases and J lost 8; bases outside the gene matches: 10. There are 14 residues in the CDR3. Per germline, CDR1 PRHDT and CDR2 FYEKMQ (reference sequence). The CDR3 bases are TGTGCCAGCGACCTAAGGGGACAGGGGGACGGCTACACCTTC. It encodes CASDLRGQGDGYTF.

This clonotype occurred many times. CDR3 sequence reads: CASSSRTGGIEQFF. CDR3 DNA: TGTGCCAGCAGCTCTAGGACAGGGGGCATCGAGCAGTTCTTC. The chain joins TRBV7-9 to TRBJ2-1; 11 bases match TRBD1. CDR1 SEHNR and CDR2 FQNEAQ come from the germline V gene (reference sequence). Unmatched junction bases numbered 6, after V lost 4 bases and J lost 10 bases. The CDR3 is made up of 14 amino acids.

The sample holds many counts of this clonotype. This chain connects TRBV11-1 to TRBJ1-5; D remains unclear. CDR1 is SGHAT and CDR2 is FQDESV in the germline V gene (reference sequence). This CDR3 contains 13 residues. V gave up 5 bases and J gave up 7 bases, with 12 bases separating them. CDR3 region: CASSPGFKQPQHF. The CDR3 region has the DNA TGTGCCAGCAGCCCAGGCTTCAAGCAGCCCCAGCATTTT.

This chain links TRBV7-9 with TRBJ2-1; D is ambiguous. The V and J ends lost 1 base and 2 bases respectively, with 9 bases between them. Germline V CDR1 and CDR2: SEHNR, FQNEAQ (reference sequence). The CDR3 length is 15 residues. The CDR3 here is CASSLGSRPYNEQFF. The CDR3 nucleotides are TGTGCCAGCAGCTTAGGGTCACGACCCTACAATGAGCAGTTCTTC. Drawing the rest from reference TRBV7-9 and TRBJ2-1, the complete variable domain is DTGVSQNPRHKITKRGQNVTFRCDPISEHNRLYWYRQTLGQGPEFLTYFQNEAQLEKSRLLSDRFSAERPKGSFSTLEIQRTEQGDSAMYLCASSLGSRPYNEQFFGPGTRLTVL.